The following is a T cell receptor beta chain sequence with its context. The target antigen is unknown. Unique molecular identifiers were used to barcode this TCRbeta library. TCRdb reanalysed the PCR reads using MiXCR and keeps one entry per CDR3 protein. The table shows some 550,000 distinct CDR3 sequences, with 23% occurring only once. The sample is drawn from a study of T-cell reconstitution after alpha-beta-depleted transplantation in children. General study findings and limits: Newly produced T cells mostly accounted for T-cell counts and diversity one year post-transplant.

In germline, CDR1 is MGHRA, CDR2 YSYEKL. Trimming at V came to 4 bases and at J to 2 bases, leaving 7 bases not matched to a gene. The CDR3 consists of 17 residues. This chain joins TRBV4-1 and TRBJ2-3; the match to TRBD2 covers 12 bases. This TCR was recovered from a boy younger than two who had a stem cell transplant for acute myeloid leukemia, so the T cells may come from the graft donor. Source: PBMCs, mostly from graft donor cells, taken 360 days after TCRalphabeta/CD19-depleted stem cell transplant. CDR3 protein: CASSLRLAGVTTDTQYF. The CDR3 nucleotides read TGCGCCAGCAGCCTCCGACTAGCGGGGGTTACCACAGATACGCAGTATTTT.